This T cell receptor beta chain came from a study of blood T cell repertoires in COVID-19. Germline CDR1 SGHRS, CDR2 YFSETQ. CDR3 length equals 15 residues. Trimming shortened V by 0 bases and J by 7 bases, and 13 bases separated the two germline ends. Cohort assignment relied on participant-reported clinical history. Exposed participants encountered a COVID-19 case during the 2 weeks preceding study entry. The repertoire was sequenced with immunoSEQ multiplex PCR; TCRdb's copy has only in-frame clones and lacks some. The top ten hold around 4% of the sample, which has approximately 220,000 clones, about 88% seen once. The table lists this clone with a few counts.

The receptor's source is a woman aged 30 to 39 who had been exposed to COVID-19. This chain connects TRBV5-1 to TRBJ1-4; D gene unclear. The sequenced material came from PBMCs or T cells enriched from blood (not recorded which). The chain's CDR3 is CASSLGGVLSEKLFF. CDR3 coding DNA: TGCGCCAGCAGCTTGGGCGGGGTCCTCTCTGAAAAACTGTTTTTT.